This T cell receptor delta chain was captured by sequencing in a study of gamma-delta chains in newborns, infants, children. Study at large: Innate gammadelta T cells reportedly expand polyclonally right after birth, driven by microbial exposure, per the title.

With CATT, TCRdb re-called clones from the reads. The sample has around 10,000 delta-chain clones, about 9.4% seen once. The CDR3 runs 17 residues. Per the germline V gene, CDR1 is TSWWSYY and CDR2 is QGS. After removal of 0 bases from V and 11 bases from J, the junction contained 16 bases not matched to a gene. The rearrangement uses TRDV1 and TRDJ1; 9 nucleotides line up with TRDD3. The TCR comes from a child who was a newborn, infant or young child, either healthy, febrile or measles-vaccinated (not recorded which). The specimen was blood. Written as DNA, the CDR3 is TGTGCTCTTGGGGAACTCCCCCCTACGGGACTGGGGGACAGTCTCATCTTT. This gives the protein CALGELPPTGLGDSLIF.